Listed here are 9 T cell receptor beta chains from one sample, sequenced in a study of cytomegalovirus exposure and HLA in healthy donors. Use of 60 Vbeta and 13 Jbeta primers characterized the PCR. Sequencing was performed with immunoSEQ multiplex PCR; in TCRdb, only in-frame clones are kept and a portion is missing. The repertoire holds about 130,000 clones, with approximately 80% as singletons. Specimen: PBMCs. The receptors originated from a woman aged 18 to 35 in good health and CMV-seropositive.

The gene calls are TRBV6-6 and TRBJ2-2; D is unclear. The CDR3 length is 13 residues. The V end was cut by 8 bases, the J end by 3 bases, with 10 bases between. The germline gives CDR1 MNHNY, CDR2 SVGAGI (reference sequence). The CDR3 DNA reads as TGTGCCAGCCACCGGCAGGACACCGGGGAGCTGTTTTTT. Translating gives CASHRQDTGELFF.

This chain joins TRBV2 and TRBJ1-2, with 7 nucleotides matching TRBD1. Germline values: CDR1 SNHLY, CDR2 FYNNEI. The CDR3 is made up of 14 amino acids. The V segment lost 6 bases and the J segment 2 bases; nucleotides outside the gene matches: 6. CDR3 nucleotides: TGTGCCAGCAGCCAACAGGGGACGAACTATGGCTACACCTTC. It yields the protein CASSQQGTNYGYTF.

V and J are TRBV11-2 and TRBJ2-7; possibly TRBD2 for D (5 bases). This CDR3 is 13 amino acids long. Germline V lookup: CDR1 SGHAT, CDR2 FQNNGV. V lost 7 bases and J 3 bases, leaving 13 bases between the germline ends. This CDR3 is CASTTSRGYEQYF. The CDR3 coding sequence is TGTGCCAGCACTACGAGTCGGGGCTACGAGCAGTACTTC.

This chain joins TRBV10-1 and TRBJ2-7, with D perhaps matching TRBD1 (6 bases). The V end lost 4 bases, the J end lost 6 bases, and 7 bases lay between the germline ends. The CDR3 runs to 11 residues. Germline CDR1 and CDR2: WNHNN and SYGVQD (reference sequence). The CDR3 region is CASSGGGEQYF. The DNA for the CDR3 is TGCGCCAGCAGTGGAGGGGGCGAGCAGTACTTC.

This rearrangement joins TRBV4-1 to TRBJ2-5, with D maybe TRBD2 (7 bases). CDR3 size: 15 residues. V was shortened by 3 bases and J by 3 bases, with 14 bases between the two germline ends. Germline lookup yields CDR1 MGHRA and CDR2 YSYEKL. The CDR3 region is CASSQWGGVEETQYF. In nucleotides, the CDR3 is TGCGCCAGCAGCCAGTGGGGGGGCGTGGAAGAGACCCAGTACTTC.

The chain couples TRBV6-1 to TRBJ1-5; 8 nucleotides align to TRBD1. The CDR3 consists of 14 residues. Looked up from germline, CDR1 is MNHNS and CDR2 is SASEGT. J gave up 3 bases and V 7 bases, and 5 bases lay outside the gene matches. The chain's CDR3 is CASTPDRANQPQHF. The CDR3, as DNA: TGTGCCAGCACCCCGGACAGGGCCAATCAGCCCCAGCATTTT.

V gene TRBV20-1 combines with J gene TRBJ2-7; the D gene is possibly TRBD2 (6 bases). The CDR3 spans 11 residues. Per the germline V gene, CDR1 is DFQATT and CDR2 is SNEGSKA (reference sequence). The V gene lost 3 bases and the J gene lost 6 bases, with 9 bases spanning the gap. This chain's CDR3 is CSASLGGEQYF. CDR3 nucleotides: TGCAGTGCTAGCCTGGGGGGCGAGCAGTACTTC.

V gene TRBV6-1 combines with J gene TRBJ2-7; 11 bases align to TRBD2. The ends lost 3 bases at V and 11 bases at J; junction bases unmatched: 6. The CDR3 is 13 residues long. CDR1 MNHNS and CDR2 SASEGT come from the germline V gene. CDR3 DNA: TGTGCCAGCAGTGAGACTAGCGGGGACCGTAAGTACTTC. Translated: CASSETSGDRKYF.

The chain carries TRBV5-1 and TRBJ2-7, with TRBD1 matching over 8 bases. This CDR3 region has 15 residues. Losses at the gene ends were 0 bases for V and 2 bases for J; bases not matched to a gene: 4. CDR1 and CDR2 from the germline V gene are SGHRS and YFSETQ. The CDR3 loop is CASSLVGQGPYEQYF. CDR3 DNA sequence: TGCGCCAGCAGCTTGGTTGGACAGGGTCCCTACGAGCAGTACTTC.